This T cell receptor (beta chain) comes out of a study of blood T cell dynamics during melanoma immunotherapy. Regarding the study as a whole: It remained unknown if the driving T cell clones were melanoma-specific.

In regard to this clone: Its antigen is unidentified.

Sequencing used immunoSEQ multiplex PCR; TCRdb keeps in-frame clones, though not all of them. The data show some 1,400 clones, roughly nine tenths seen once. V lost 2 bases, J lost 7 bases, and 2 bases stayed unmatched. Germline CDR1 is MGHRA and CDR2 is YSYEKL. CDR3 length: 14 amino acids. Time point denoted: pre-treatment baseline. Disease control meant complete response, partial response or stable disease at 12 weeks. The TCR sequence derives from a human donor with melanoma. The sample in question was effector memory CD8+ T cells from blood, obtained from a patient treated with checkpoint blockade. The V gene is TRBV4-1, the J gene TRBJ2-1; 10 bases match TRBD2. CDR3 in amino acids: CASSQLAGVNEQFF. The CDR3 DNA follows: TGCGCCAGCAGCCAACTAGCGGGAGTTAATGAGCAGTTCTTC.